The text below deals with one TCR beta chain. Germline V gene sequence: CDR1 LNHNV, CDR2 YYDKDF (reference sequence). V shed 0 bases and J shed 9 bases, with 15 bases lying between them. This CDR3 is built from 14 residues. This entry belongs to a study of blood T cell repertoires in COVID-19. Across the whole study: Samples came from the United States, Italy and Spain, spanning acute and convalescent COVID-19. The cDNA or gDNA used as material had been derived from T cells, B-cell-depleted T cells, or PBMCs.

Original handling: Reference gene primer amplification gave estimated nucleated cell counts. The repertoire was sequenced with immunoSEQ multiplex PCR; TCRdb's copy has only in-frame clones and lacks some. V, J and clone size reflect that table, while D and trimming were determined from the DNA. The top ten hold about 2.2% of the sample, which has 120,000 or so clones, more than 65% seen once. What was sequenced was peripheral blood. The chain joins TRBV15 to TRBJ2-7; D gene uncertain. The TCR sequence derives from a woman in her seventies with acute or convalescent COVID-19. CDR3 protein: CATSRDGGYERQYF. CDR3 nucleotide sequence: TGTGCCACCAGCAGAGATGGTGGTTACGAGCGGCAGTACTTC.